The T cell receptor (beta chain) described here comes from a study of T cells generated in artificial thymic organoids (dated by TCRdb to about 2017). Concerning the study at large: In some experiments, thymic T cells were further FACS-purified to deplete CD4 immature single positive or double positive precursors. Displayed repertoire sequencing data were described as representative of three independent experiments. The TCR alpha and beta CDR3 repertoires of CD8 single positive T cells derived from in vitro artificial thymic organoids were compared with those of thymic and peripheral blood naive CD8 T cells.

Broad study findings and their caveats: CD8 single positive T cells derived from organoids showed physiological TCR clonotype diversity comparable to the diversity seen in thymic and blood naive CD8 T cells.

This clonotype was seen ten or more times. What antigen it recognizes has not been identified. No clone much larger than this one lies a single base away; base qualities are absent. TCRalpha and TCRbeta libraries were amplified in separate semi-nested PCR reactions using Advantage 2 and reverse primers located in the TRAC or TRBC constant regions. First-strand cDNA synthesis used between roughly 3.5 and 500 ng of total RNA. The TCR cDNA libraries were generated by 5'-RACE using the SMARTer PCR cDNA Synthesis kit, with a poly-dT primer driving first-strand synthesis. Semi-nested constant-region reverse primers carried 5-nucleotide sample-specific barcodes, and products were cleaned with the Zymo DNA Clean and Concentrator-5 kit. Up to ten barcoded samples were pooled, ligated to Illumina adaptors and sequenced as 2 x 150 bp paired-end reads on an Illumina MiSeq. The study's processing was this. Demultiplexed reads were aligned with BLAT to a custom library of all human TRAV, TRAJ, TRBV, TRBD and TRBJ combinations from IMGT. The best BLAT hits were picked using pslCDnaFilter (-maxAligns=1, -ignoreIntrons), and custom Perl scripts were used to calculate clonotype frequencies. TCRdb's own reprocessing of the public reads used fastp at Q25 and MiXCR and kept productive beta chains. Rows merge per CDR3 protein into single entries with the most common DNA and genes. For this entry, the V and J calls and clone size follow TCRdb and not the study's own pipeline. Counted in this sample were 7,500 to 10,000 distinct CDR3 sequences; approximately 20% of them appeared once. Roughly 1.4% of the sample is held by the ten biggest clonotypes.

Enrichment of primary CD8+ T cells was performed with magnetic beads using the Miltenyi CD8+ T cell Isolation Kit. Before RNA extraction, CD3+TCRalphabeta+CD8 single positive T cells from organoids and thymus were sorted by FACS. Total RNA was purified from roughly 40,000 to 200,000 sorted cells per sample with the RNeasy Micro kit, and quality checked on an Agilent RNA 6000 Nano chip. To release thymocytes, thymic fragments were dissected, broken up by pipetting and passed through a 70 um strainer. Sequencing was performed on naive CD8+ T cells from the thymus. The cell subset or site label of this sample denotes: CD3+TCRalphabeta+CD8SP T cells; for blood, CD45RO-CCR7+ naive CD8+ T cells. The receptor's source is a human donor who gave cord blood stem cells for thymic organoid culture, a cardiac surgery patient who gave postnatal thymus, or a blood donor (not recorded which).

The CDR3 region has the sequence CASSPMDRGSYNEQFF. Read as DNA, the sequence is TGTGCCAGCAGCCCGATGGACAGGGGCTCCTACAATGAGCAGTTCTTC. The rearrangement joined TRBV7-3 to TRBJ2-1, with TRBD1 identical over 9 junction bases. The V end gives up 5 bases and the J end 0 bases, leaving 5 bases in the junction not matched to a gene. The CDR3, cysteine through phenylalanine, is 16 amino acids long. Only the CDR3 region is kept as DNA, spanning 48 bases read in frame from base 1. As encoded in the germline V gene, CDR1 is SGHTA while CDR2 is FQGTGA. The CDR3, completed at both ends by the reference TRBV7-3 and TRBJ2-1 genes, gives the full variable domain GAGVSQTPSNKVTEKGKYVELRCDPISGHTALYWYRQSLGQGPEFLIYFQGTGAADDSGLPNDRFFAVRPEGSVSTLKIQRTERGDSAVYLCASSPMDRGSYNEQFFGPGTRLTVL.